This T cell receptor beta chain came from a study of T cell responses to AZD1222 COVID-19 vaccine. Study-wide results and limits: Repertoires in all cases were sampled only once the peak T cell response had passed. Donors skewed white British and female; clonal diversity was possibly underestimated. There were vaccine-associated CD4 TCRs across spike, dominant at 160-218 and 743-854.

For this clone: What it binds is unknown.

Germline values: CDR1 SGHRS, CDR2 YFSETQ. This CDR3 comprises 13 residues. Trimming pared 5 bases from V and 2 bases from J, leaving 10 bases between. The assay was immunoSEQ multiplex PCR, and TCRdb's table has in-frame clones only and misses some. The table records about 150,000 clones, over 90% of them present only once. This clonotype originated in an adult in good health. The sequences come from peripheral blood, collected on day 0 of AZD1222 vaccination. V usage is TRBV5-1 and J usage is TRBJ2-5; a possible D gene is TRBD2 (6 bases). As DNA, the CDR3 is TGCGCCAGCAGGGAGCGGGTTCAAGAGACCCAGTACTTC. Protein: CASRERVQETQYF.